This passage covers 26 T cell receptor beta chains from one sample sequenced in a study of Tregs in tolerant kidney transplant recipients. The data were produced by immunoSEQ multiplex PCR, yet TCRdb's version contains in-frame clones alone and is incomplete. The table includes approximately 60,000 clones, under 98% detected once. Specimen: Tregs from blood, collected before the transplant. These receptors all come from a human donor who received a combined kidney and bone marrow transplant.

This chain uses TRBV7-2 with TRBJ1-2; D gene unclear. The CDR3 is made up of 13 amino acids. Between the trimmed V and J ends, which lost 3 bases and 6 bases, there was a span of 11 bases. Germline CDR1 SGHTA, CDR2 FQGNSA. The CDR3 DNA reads TGTGCCAGCAGCTTGTTAAGGCGGCATGGCTACACCTTC. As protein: CASSLLRRHGYTF.

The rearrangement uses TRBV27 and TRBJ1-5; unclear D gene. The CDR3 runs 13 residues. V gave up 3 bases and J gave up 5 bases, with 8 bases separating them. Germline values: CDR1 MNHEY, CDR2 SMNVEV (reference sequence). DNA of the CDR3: TGTGCCAGCAGTTTTAGAGCCGATCAGCCCCAGCATTTT. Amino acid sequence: CASSFRADQPQHF.

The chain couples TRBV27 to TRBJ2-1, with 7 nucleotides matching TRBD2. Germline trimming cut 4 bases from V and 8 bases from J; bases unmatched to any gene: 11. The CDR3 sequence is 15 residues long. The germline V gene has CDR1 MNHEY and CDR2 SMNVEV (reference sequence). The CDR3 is CASSYPGRGSYEQFF. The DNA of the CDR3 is TGTGCCAGCAGTTATCCCGGGCGCGGGAGCTATGAGCAGTTCTTC.

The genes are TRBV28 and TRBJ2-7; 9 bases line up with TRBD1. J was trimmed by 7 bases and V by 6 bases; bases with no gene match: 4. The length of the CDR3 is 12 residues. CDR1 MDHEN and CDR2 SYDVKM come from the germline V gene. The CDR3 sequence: CASRRDRAEQYF. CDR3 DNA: TGTGCCAGCAGGCGGGACAGGGCTGAGCAGTACTTC.

CDR3 sequence reads: CASSSHTLTDTQYF. Here the CDR3 DNA reads TGCGCCAGCAGCAGCCATACCCTCACAGATACGCAGTATTTT. The chain links TRBV5-1 to TRBJ2-3; no reliable D call. CDR1 is SGHRS, CDR2 YFSETQ, per germline. The V and J ends lost 4 bases and 2 bases respectively, with 11 bases between them. The length of the CDR3 is 14 residues.

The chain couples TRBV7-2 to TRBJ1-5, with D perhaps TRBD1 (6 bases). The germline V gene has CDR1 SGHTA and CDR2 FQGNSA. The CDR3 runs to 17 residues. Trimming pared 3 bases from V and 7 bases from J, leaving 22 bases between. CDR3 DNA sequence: TGTGCCAGCAGCTTTCATCCGGGGACAACTTTTTTCCAGCCCCAGCATTTT. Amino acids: CASSFHPGTTFFQPQHF.

DNA for the CDR3: TGTGCCAGCAGTGCCTACTTCGGGACAGGGATCCCCTACGAGCAGTACTTC. Translation: CASSAYFGTGIPYEQYF. The V call is TRBV6-1, the J call TRBJ2-7; 9 positions agree with TRBD1. Germline loops: CDR1 MNHNS, CDR2 SASEGT. Trimming took 4 bases from V and 2 from J; bases not matched to a gene: 12. This CDR3 region has 17 residues.

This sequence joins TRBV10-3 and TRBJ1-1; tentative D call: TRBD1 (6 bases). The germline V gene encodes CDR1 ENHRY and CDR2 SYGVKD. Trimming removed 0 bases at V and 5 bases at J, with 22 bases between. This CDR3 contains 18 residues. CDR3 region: CAISESGRGRGSGTEAFF. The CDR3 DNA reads TGTGCCATCAGTGAGTCAGGCAGGGGACGGGGCTCGGGAACTGAAGCTTTCTTT.

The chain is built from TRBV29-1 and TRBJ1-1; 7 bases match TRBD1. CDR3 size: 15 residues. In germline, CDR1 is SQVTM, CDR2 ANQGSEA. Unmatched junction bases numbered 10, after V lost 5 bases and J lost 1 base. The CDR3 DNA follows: TGCAGCGTTCGGGTTTTCGGGACAGAGAACACTGAAGCTTTCTTT. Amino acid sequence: CSVRVFGTENTEAFF.

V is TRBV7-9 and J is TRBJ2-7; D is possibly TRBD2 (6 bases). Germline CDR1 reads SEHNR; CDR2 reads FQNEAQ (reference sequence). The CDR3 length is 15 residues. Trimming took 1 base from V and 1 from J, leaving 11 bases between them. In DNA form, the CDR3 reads TGTGCCAGCAGCTTAGAGGGAGGTAGATCCTACGAGCAGTACTTC. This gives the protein CASSLEGGRSYEQYF.

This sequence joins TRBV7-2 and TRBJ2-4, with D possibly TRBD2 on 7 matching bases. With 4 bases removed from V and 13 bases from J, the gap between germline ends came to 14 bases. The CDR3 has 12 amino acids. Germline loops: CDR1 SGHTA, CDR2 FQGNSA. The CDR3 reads CASSSPGRGQYF. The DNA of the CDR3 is TGTGCCAGCAGCTCTCCAGGGAGGGGGCAGTACTTC.

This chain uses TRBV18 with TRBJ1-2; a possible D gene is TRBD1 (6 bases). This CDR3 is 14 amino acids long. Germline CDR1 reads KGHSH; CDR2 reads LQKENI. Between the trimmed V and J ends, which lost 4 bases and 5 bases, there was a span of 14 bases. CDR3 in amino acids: CASSQTNRDYGYTF. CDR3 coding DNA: TGTGCCAGCTCACAAACGAACAGGGATTATGGCTACACCTTC.

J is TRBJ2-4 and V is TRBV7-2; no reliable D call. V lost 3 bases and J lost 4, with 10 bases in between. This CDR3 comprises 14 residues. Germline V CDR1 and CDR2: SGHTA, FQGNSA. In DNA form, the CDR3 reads TGTGCCAGCAGCTTTAGGAGTGGAAAAAACATTCAGTACTTC. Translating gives CASSFRSGKNIQYF.

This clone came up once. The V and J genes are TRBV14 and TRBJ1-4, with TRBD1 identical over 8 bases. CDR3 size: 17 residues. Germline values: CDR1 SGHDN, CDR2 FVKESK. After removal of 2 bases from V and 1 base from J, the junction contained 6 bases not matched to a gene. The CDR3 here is CASSQYPGTGTNEKLFF. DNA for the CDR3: TGTGCCAGCAGCCAATATCCCGGGACAGGAACTAATGAAAAACTGTTTTTT.

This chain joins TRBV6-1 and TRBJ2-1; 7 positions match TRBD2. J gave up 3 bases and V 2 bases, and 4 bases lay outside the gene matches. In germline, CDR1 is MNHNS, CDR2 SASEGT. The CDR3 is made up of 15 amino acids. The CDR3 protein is CASSEYRDYYNEQFF. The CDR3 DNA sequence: TGTGCCAGCAGTGAATACCGGGACTACTACAATGAGCAGTTCTTC.

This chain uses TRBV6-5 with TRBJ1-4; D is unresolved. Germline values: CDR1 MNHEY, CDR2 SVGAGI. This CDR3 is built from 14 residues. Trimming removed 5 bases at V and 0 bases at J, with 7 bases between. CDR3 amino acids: CASSARATNEKLFF. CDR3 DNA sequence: TGTGCCAGCAGTGCGCGGGCAACTAATGAAAAACTGTTTTTT.

In DNA form, the CDR3 reads TGCGCCAGCAGGGCGCCTAGCTGTTCCAATGAGCAGTTCTTC. Its protein product is CASRAPSCSNEQFF. The chain joins TRBV23-1 to TRBJ2-1; weak D call: TRBD2 (5 bases). TRBV23-1 carries the ORF label, with uncertain function. The V end was cut by 6 bases, the J end by 6 bases, with 15 bases between. CDR3 length equals 14 residues.

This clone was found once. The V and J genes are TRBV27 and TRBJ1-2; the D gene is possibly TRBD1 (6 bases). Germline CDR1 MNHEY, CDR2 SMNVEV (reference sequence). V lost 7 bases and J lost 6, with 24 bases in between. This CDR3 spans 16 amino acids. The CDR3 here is CASTWNRNRARDGYTF. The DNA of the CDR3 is TGTGCCAGCACCTGGAACCGAAACAGGGCCCGGGATGGCTACACCTTC.

CDR3 DNA sequence: TGTGCCAGCAGTAATACAGGGGGCGGCTATGGCTACACCTTC. It yields the protein CASSNTGGGYGYTF. J is TRBJ1-2 and V is TRBV2; TRBD1 matches at 9 bases. The CDR3 spans 14 residues. From germline, CDR1 is SNHLY and CDR2 FYNNEI. The V and J ends lost 5 bases and 4 bases, in that order; junction bases with no gene match: 5.

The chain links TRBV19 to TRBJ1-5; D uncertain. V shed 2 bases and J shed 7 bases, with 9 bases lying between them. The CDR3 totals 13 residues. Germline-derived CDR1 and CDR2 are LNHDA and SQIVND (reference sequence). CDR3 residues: CASSITVWQPQHF. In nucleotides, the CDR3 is TGTGCCAGTAGTATAACAGTGTGGCAGCCCCAGCATTTT. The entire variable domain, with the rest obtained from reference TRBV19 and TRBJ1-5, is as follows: DGGITQSPKYLFRKEGQNVTLSCEQNLNHDAMYWYRQDPGQGLRLIYYSQIVNDFQKGDIAEGYSVSREKKESFPLTVTSAQKNPTAFYLCASSITVWQPQHFGDGTRLSIL.

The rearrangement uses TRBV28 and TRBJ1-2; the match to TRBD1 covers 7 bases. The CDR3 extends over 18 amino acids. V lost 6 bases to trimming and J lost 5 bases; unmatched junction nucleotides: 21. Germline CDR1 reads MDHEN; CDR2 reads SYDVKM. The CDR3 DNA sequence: TGTGCCAGCAGCCCGAGGGGGCCAGGGAAAGGGTATGGGTATGGCTACACCTTC. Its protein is CASSPRGPGKGYGYGYTF.

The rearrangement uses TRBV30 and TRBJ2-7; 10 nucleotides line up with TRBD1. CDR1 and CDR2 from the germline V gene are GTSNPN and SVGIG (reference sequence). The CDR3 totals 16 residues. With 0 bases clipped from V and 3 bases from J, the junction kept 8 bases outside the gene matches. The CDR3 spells CAWSVGAGQGIYEQYF. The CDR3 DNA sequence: TGTGCCTGGAGTGTAGGGGCGGGACAGGGGATCTACGAGCAGTACTTC.

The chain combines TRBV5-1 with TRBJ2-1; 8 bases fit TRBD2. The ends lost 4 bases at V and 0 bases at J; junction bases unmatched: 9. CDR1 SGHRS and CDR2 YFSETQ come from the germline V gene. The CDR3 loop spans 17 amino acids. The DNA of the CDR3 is TGCGCCAGCAGCCGGACTGGCGGGGGGACCTCCTACAATGAGCAGTTCTTC. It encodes CASSRTGGGTSYNEQFF.

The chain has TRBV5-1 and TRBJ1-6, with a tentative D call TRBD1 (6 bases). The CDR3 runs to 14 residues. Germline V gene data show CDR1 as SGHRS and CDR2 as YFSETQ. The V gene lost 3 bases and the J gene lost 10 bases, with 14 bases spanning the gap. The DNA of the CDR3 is TGCGCCAGCAGCTCCAGGGGCCAGGGGTCACCCCTCCACTTT. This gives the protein CASSSRGQGSPLHF.

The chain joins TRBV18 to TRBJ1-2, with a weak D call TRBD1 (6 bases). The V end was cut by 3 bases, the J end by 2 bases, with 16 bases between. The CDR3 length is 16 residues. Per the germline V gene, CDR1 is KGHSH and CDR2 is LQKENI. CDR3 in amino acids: CASSPLLGTLNYGYTF. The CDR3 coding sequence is TGTGCCAGCTCACCGTTATTGGGGACACTCAACTATGGCTACACCTTC.

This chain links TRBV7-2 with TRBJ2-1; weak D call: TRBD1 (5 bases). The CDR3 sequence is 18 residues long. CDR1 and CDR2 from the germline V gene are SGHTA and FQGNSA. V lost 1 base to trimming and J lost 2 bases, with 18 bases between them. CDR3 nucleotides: TGTGCCAGCAGCTTAGTGTCAGGGCGCCAGCCCACCTACAATGAGCAGTTCTTC. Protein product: CASSLVSGRQPTYNEQFF.